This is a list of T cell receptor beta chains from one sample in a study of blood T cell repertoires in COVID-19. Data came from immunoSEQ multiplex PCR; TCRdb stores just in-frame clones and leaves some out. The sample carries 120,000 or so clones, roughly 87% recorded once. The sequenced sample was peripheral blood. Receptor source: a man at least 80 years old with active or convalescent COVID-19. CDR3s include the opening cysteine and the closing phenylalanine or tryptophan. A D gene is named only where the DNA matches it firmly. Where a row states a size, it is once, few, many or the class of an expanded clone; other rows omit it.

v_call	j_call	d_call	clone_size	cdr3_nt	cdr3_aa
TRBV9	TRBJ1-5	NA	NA	TGTGCCAGCAGCGTAGAAGGGGGGCCCCAGCATTTT	CASSVEGGPQHF
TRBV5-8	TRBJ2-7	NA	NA	TGTGCCAGCAGCCGGCGTGGGGGCTACTCCTACGAGCAGTACTTC	CASSRRGGYSYEQYF
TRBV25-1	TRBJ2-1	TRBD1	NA	TGTGCCAGCAGTGATCAAGGACAGGGGGGAGGTGATGAGCAGTTCTTC	CASSDQGQGGGDEQFF
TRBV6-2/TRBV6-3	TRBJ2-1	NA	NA	TGTGCCAGCAGTTGGGAGCCGGTGACCGGGAATGAGCAGTTCTTC	CASSWEPVTGNEQFF
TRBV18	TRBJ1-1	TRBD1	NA	TGTGCCAGCTCACCTCCGACAGGGGGCACTGAAGCTTTCTTT	CASSPPTGGTEAFF
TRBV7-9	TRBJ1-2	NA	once	TGTGCCAGCAGCCCTAGTGTTTCTAACTATGGCTACACCTTC	CASSPSVSNYGYTF
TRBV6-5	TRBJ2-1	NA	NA	TGTGCCAGCAGTCCCTCCCGGGACTTCAATGAGCAGTTCTTC	CASSPSRDFNEQFF
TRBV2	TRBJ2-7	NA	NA	TGTGCCAGCAGCCTGGGGGAACCGAAGGGGAGGTCGGGGCGAACCTACGAGCAGTACTTC	CASSLGEPKGRSGRTYEQYF
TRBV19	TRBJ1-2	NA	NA	TGTGCCAGTAGGATATTCGGGGGGCCAGTTGGCTACACCTTC	CASRIFGGPVGYTF
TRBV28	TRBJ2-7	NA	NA	TGTGCCAGCAGACCCGGCTACGAGCAGTACTTC	CASRPGYEQYF
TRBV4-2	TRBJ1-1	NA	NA	TGTGCCAGCAGCCACACGACACAGAACACTGAAGCTTTCTTT	CASSHTTQNTEAFF
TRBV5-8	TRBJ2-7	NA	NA	TGTGCCAGCCGAGGAGACAGGGACTTCTCCTACGAGCAGTACTTC	CASRGDRDFSYEQYF
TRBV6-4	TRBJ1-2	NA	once	TGTGCCAGCAGTGACGGCAGGGGCTATGGCTACACCTTC	CASSDGRGYGYTF
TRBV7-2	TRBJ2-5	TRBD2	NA	TGTGCCAGCAGCCGGAGTCGGGGGGAGGAGACCCAGTACTTC	CASSRSRGEETQYF
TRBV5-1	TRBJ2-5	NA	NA	TGCGCCAGCAGCCCGGCAACAAGGACAGCTGGAGAGACCCAGTACTTC	CASSPATRTAGETQYF
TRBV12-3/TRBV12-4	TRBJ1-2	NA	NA	TGTGCCAGCAGTCCTGAAACCTCGAGATACACCTTC	CASSPETSRYTF
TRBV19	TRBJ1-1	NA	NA	TGTGCCAGCACTGGGAGGGTCCCCACTGAAGCTTTCTTT	CASTGRVPTEAFF
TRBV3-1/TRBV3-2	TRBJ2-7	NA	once	TGTGCCAGCAGCCAAAATGCAGGCTCCTACGAGCAGTACTTC	CASSQNAGSYEQYF
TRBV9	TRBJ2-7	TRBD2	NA	TGTGCCAGCAGCGAGACTAGCGGGATTGTCGGGGAGCAGTACTTC	CASSETSGIVGEQYF
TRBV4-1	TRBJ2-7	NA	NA	TGCGCCAGCGGACTGTTGACTAAAACCCCCTACGAGCAGTACTTC	CASGLLTKTPYEQYF
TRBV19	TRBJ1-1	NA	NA	TGTGCCAGTAGTATAGATATAGGGGCCGTCCGGAACACTGAAGCTTTCTTT	CASSIDIGAVRNTEAFF
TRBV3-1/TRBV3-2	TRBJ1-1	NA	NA	TGTGCCAGCAGCCAAGTGGGGGCAGGGTGGTTTGAAGCTTTCTTT	CASSQVGAGWFEAFF
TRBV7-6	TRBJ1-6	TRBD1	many	TGTGCCAGCAGCTTAGTGGACAGGGGAAATTCACCCCTCCACTTT	CASSLVDRGNSPLHF
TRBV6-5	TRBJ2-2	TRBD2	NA	TGTGCCAGCAGTTACTCGGGAGGGCTTTTTCCCGGGGAGCTGTTTTTT	CASSYSGGLFPGELFF
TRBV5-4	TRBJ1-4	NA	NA	TGTGCCAGCAGCACCGGTCTTACTGGTACTAATGAAAAACTGTTTTTT	CASSTGLTGTNEKLFF
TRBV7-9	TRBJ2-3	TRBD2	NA	TGTGCCAGCAGCTTAGGACTAGCCCGCACAGATACGCAGTATTTT	CASSLGLARTDTQYF
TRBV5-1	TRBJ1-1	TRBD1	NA	TGCGCCAGCAGTCAGGGGGCGCACACTGAAGCTTTCTTT	CASSQGAHTEAFF
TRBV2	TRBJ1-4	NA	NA	TGTGCCAGCAGATCCGGGACAAATAATGAAAAACTGTTTTTT	CASRSGTNNEKLFF
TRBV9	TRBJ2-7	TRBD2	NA	TGTGCCAGCAGCGCCAATCACGGGGGGGCCTACGAGCAGTACTTC	CASSANHGGAYEQYF
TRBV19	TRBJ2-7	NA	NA	TGTGCCAGTAGTGCCCGGGCGGGACCCTACGAGCAGTACTTC	CASSARAGPYEQYF
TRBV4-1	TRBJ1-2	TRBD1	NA	TGCGCCAGCAGCCAACCCCGACAGGGGACCAGGTATGGCTACACCTTC	CASSQPRQGTRYGYTF
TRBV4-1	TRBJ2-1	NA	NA	TGCGCCAGCAGCCAAGCTTCAGCCACAGCGGTGTATGAGCAGTTCTTC	CASSQASATAVYEQFF
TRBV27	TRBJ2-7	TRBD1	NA	TGTGCCACTTCGGCGGACAGGGTTAACTACGAGCAGTACTTC	CATSADRVNYEQYF
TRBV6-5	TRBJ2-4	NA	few	TGTGCCAGCAGTTACTCGGGCGTAGCCAAAAACATTCAGTACTTC	CASSYSGVAKNIQYF
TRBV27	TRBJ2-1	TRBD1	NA	TGTGCCAGCAGTCCTTGGACAGGGACGAAGGTCAATGAGCAGTTCTTC	CASSPWTGTKVNEQFF
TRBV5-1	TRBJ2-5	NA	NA	TGCGCCAGCAGAGGGGGCGGACTAATGTACTTC	CASRGGGLMYF
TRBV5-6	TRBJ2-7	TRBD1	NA	TGTGCCAGCAGCTTGGGGGACAGGGCCTCCTACGAGCAGTACTTC	CASSLGDRASYEQYF
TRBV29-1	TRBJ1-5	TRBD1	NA	TGCAGCGTCGGGACAGGGAATCAGCCCCAGCATTTT	CSVGTGNQPQHF
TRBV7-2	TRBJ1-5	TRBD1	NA	TGTGCCAGCAGCGACTGGACAGGGGGGAACCAGCCCCAGCATTTT	CASSDWTGGNQPQHF
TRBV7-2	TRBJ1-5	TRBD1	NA	TGTGCCAGCAGCTTACAGGGGGACGGTAATCAGCCCCAGCATTTT	CASSLQGDGNQPQHF
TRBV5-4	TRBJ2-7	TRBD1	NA	TGTGCCAGCAGCCTCGGACAGGGGGCCAGAGAGCAGTACTTC	CASSLGQGAREQYF
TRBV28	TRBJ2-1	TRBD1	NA	TGTGCCAGCAGGCTTGGGACAGGGGCGACGGGTGAGCAGTTCTTC	CASRLGTGATGEQFF
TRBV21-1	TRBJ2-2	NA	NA	TGTGCCAGCAGCAAAAGAGTGACGGGACAGGGGGACACCGGGGAGCTGTTTTTT	CASSKRVTGQGDTGELFF
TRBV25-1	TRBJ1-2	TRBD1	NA	TGTGCCAGCAGGGGGATCGGACAGGACTATGGCTACACCTTC	CASRGIGQDYGYTF
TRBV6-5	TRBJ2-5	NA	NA	TGTGCCAGCAGCCACAGGGTAGGGGGACAAGAGACCCAGTACTTC	CASSHRVGGQETQYF
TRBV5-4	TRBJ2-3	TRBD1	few	TGTGCCAGCAGCTCCGCCAGACAGGGTCCAGATACGCAGTATTTT	CASSSARQGPDTQYF
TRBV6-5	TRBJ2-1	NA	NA	TGTGCCAGCAGTTACATAAAACAGGGTCAGGGCAATGAGCAGTTCTTC	CASSYIKQGQGNEQFF
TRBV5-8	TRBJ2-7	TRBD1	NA	TGTGCCAGCAGACATGACAGGGCAGGATCCTACGAGCAGTACTTC	CASRHDRAGSYEQYF
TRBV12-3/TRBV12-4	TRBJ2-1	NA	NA	TGTGCCAGCACTCTCAGCGCGTACAATGAGCAGTTCTTC	CASTLSAYNEQFF
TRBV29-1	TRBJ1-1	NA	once	TGCAGCGTTACCGGTGGGAACACTGAAGCTTTCTTT	CSVTGGNTEAFF
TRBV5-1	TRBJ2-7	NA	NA	TGCGCCAGCAGCTTGACTAGCCGGTCCTACGAGCAGTACTTC	CASSLTSRSYEQYF
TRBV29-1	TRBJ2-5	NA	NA	TGCAGCGCCCAAGGAGGCGGAGGCCAAGAGACCCAGTACTTC	CSAQGGGGQETQYF
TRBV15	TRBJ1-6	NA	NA	TGTGCCACCAGCAGAGGGGGCACAGCTAATTCACCCCTCCACTTT	CATSRGGTANSPLHF
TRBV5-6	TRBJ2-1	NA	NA	TGTGCCAGCAGCTTGGAGGGACTCAGCTCCTACAATGAGCAGTTCTTC	CASSLEGLSSYNEQFF
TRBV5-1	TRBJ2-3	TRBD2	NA	TGCGCCAGCAGCGAAGGACTAGCGGGGAGCACAGATACGCAGTATTTT	CASSEGLAGSTDTQYF